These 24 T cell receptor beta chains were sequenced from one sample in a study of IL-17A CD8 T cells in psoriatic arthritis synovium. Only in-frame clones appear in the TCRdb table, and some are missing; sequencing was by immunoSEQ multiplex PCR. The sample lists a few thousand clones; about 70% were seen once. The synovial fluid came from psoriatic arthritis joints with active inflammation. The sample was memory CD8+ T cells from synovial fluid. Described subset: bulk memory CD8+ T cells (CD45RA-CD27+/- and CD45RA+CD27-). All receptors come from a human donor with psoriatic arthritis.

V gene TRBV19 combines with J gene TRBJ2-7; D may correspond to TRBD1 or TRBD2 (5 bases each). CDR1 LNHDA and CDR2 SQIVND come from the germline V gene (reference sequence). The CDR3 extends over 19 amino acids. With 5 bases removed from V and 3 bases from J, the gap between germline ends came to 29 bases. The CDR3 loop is CASSLSVGGLGTNHYEQYF. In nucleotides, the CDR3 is TGTGCCAGTAGTTTATCGGTCGGAGGCTTGGGGACGAACCACTACGAGCAGTACTTC. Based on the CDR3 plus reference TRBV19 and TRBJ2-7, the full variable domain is DGGITQSPKYLFRKEGQNVTLSCEQNLNHDAMYWYRQDPGQGLRLIYYSQIVNDFQKGDIAEGYSVSREKKESFPLTVTSAQKNPTAFYLCASSLSVGGLGTNHYEQYFGPGTRLTVT.

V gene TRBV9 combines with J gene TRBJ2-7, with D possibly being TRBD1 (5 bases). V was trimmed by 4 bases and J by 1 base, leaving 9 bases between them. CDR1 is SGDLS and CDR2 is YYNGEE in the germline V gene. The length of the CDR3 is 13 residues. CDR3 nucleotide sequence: TGTGCCAGCAGCCCTACAGGTTCCTACGAGCAGTACTTC. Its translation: CASSPTGSYEQYF.

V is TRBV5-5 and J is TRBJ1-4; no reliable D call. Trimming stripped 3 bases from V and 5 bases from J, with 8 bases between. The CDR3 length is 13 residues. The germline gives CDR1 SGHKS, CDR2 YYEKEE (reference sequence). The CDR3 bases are TGTGCCAGCAGCTCGGACTTAAATGAAAAACTGTTTTTT. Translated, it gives CASSSDLNEKLFF.

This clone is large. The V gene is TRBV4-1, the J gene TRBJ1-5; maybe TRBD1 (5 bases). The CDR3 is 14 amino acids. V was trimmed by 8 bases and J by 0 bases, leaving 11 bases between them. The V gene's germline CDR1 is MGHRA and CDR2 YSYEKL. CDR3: CASGTGDSNQPQHF. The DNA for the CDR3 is TGCGCCAGCGGGACGGGAGATAGCAATCAGCCCCAGCATTTT.

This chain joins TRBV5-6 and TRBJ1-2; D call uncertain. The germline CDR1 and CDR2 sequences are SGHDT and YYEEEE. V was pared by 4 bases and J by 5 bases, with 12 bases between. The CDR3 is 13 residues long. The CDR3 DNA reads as TGTGCCAGCAGCCCCCCGAATTTTTATGGCTACACCTTC. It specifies CASSPPNFYGYTF.

The CDR3 spells CASSDSQRGDSDTQYF. CDR3 in DNA: TGTGCCAGCAGTGACTCTCAGCGGGGGGATTCAGATACGCAGTATTTT. The V and J genes are TRBV6-4 and TRBJ2-3, with 9 bases matching TRBD2. V was pared by 0 bases and J by 4 bases, with 5 bases of the junction left unmatched. This CDR3 is 16 amino acids long. The germline CDR1 and CDR2 sequences are MRHNA and SNTAGT.

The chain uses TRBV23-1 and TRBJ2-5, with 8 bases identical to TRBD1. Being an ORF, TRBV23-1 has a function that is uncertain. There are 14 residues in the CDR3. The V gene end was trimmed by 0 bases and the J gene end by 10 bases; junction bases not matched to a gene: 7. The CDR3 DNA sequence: TGCGCCAGCAGTCAATCGGGACAGGCACATGTCCAGTACTTC. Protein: CASSQSGQAHVQYF.

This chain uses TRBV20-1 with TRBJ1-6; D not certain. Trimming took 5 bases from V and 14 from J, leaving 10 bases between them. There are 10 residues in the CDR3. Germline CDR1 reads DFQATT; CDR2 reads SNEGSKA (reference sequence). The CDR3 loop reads CSAAPTSLHF. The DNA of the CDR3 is TGCAGTGCTGCCCCGACCTCCCTCCACTTT.

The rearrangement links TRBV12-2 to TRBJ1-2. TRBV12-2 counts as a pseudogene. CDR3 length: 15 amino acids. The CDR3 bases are TGTGCAAGTCGCTTTCAGTGGACTCCGACCTATGGCTACACCTTC. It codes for CASRFQWTPTYGYTF.

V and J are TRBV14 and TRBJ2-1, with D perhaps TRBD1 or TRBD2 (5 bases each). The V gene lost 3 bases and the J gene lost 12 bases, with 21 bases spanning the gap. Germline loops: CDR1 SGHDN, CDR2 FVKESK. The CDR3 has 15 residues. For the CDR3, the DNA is TGTGCCAGCAGCCAGGGGCTAGCAGAGTCCAAGGGGCAGTTCTTC. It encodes CASSQGLAESKGQFF.

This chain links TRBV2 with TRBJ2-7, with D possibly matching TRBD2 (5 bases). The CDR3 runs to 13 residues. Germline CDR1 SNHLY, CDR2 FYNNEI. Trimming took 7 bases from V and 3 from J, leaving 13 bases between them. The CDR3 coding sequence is TGTGCCAGCAATAATGACGCGGGCTACGAGCAGTACTTC. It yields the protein CASNNDAGYEQYF.

CDR3 region: CASGNYEQYF. The CDR3 DNA reads as TGTGCCAGCGGAAACTACGAGCAGTACTTC. The J gene is TRBJ2-7, the V gene TRBV27; D remains ambiguous. V dropped 8 bases and J dropped 3 bases, with 5 bases sitting between them. Germline CDR1 is MNHEY and CDR2 is SMNVEV (reference sequence). This CDR3 contains 10 residues.

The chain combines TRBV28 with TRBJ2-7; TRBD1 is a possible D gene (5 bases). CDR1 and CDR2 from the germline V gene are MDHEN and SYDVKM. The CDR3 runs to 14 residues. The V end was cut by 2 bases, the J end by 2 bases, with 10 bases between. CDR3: CASSLHQGPYEQYF. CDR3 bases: TGTGCCAGCAGTTTACACCAGGGCCCCTACGAGCAGTACTTC. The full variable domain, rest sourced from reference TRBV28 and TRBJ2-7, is DVKVTQSSRYLVKRTGEKVFLECVQDMDHENMFWYRQDPGLGLRLIYFSYDVKMKEKGDIPEGYSVSREKKERFSLILESASTNQTSMYLCASSLHQGPYEQYFGPGTRLTVT.

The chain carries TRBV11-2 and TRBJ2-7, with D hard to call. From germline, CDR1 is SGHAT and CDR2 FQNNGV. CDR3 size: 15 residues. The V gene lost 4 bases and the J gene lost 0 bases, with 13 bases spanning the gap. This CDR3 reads CASSWVGLDSYEQYF. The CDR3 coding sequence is TGTGCCAGCAGCTGGGTCGGGCTCGACTCCTACGAGCAGTACTTC.

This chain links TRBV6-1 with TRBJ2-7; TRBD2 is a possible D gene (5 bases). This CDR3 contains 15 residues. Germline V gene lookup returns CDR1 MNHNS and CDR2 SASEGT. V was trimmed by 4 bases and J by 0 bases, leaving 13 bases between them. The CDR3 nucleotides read TGTGCCAGCAGTGCGGGCGTAGGGAGCTCCTACGAGCAGTACTTC. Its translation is CASSAGVGSSYEQYF.

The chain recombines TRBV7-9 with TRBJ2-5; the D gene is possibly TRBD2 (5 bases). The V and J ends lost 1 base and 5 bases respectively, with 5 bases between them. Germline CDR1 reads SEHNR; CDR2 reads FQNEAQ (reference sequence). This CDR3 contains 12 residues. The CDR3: CASSLVAETQYF. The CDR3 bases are TGTGCCAGCAGCTTAGTAGCGGAGACCCAGTACTTC. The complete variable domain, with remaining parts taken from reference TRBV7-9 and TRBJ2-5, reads DTGVSQNPRHKITKRGQNVTFRCDPISEHNRLYWYRQTLGQGPEFLTYFQNEAQLEKSRLLSDRFSAERPKGSFSTLEIQRTEQGDSAMYLCASSLVAETQYFGPGTRLLVL.

The CDR3 DNA is TGTGCCAGCAGCTTTGACGGTTACAATGAGCAGTTCTTC. Amino acids: CASSFDGYNEQFF. The chain has TRBV7-8 and TRBJ2-1, with D unclear. Germline CDR1 SGHVS, CDR2 FQNEAQ. The V end lost 3 bases, the J end lost 4 bases, and 7 bases lay between the germline ends. The length of the CDR3 is 13 residues.

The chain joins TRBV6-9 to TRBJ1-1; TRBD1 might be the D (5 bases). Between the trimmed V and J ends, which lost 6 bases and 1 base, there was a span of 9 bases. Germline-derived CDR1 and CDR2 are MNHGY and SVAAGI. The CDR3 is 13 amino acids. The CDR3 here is CASRPGGNTEAFF. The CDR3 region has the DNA TGTGCCAGCAGACCGGGGGGGAACACTGAAGCTTTCTTT.

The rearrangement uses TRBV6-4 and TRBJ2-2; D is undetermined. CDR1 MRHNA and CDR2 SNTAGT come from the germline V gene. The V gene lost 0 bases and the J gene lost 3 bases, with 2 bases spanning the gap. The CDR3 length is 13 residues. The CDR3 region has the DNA TGTGCCAGCAGTGACTCGGACACCGGGGAGCTGTTTTTT. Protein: CASSDSDTGELFF.

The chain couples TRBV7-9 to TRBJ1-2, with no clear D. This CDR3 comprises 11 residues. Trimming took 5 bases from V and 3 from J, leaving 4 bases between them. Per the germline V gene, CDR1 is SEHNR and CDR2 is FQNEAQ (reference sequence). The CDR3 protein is CASSIDYGYTF. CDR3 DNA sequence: TGTGCCAGCAGCATCGACTATGGCTACACCTTC.

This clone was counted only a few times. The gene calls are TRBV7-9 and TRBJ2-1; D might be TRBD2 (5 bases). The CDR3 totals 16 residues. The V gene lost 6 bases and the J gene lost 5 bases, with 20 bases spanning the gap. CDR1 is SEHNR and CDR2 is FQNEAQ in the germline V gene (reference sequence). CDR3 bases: TGTGCCAGCAGATCCCTGGACGGCCTAGCCGACAATGAGCAGTTCTTC. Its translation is CASRSLDGLADNEQFF.

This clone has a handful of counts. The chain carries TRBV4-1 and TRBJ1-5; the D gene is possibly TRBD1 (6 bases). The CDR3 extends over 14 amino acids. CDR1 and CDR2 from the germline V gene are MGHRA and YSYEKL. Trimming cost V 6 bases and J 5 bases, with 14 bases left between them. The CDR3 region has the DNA TGCGCCAGCAGTTCTACAGGGACCGATCAGCCCCAGCATTTT. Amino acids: CASSSTGTDQPQHF.

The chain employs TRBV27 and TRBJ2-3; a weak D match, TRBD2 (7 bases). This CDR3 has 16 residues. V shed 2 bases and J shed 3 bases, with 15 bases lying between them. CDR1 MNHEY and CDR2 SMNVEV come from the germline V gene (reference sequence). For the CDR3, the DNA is TGTGCCAGCAGTTTAAACGTGGGGGGGCTAACAGATACGCAGTATTTT. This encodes CASSLNVGGLTDTQYF.

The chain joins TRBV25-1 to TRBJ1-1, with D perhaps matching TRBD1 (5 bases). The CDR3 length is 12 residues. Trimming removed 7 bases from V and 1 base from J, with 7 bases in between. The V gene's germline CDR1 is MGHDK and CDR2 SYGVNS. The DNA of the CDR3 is TGTGCCAGCACGGACACGAACACTGAAGCTTTCTTT. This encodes CASTDTNTEAFF.